This T cell receptor beta chain appears in the sequencing data of a study of blood T cell repertoires in COVID-19. Turning to the study itself: There were acute and convalescent COVID-19 samples, and they came from the United States, Italy and Spain. PBMCs, B-cell-depleted T cells, or T cells were the source of the cDNA or gDNA that made up the material.

Authors' analysis steps: Estimation of nucleated cell counts was performed using reference gene primer amplification. Clones were sequenced by immunoSEQ multiplex PCR, and TCRdb holds only the in-frame ones, with some missing. D and trimming were read from the DNA, whereas the V and J calls and clone size are those reported in that table. The repertoire has 300,000 to 400,000 clones, over 80% of them found once; the top ten carry 9.9%. The CDR3 contains 14 residues. Trimming at V came to 2 bases and at J to 6 bases, leaving 5 bases not matched to a gene. The V gene's germline CDR1 is SGHAT and CDR2 FQNNGV.

Material for sequencing was peripheral blood. The TCR comes from a man aged 25-45 years with COVID-19, enrolled during active disease. The chain links TRBV11-2 to TRBJ1-2; 8 nucleotides align to TRBD1. CDR3 sequence reads: CASSLLVTGDGYTF. CDR3 sequence (DNA): TGTGCCAGCAGCTTATTGGTGACAGGGGATGGCTACACCTTC.